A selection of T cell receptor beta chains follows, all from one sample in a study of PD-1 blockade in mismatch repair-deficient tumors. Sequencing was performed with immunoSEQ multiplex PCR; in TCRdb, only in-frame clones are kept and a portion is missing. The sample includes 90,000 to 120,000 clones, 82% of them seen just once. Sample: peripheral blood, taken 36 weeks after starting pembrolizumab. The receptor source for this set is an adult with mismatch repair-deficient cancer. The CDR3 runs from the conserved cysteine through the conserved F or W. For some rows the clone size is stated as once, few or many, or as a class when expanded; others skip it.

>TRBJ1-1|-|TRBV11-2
CASSSLLGGGNTEAFF
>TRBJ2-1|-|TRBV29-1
CSVQGSSYNEQFF
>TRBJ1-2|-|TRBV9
CASSADPSVSYGYTF
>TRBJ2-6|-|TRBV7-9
CASGQSSGANVLTF
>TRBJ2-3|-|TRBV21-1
CASSKGKREIDTQYF
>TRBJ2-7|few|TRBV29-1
CSVEGQGREQYF
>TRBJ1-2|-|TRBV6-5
CASSYNGVSYTF
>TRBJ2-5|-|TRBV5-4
CATHLSGQGVETQYF
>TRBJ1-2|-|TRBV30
CACKIRGEGGYTF
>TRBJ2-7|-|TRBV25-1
CASSEGLGGSAYF
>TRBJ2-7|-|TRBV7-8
CASESRNSYEQYF
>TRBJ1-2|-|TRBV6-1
CASSELTGPNYGYTF
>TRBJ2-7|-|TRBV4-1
CASSPPPGRTGDEQYF
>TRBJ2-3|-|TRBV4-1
CASSQVASGESTDTQYF
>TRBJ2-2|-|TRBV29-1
CSVRLGTYTGELFF
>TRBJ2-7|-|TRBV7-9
CASSTRDPYGGEQYF
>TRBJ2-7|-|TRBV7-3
CASSQTGREQYF
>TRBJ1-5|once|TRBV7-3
CASSLDPNQPQHF
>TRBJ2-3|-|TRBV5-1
CASSLPSGHLSTDTQYF
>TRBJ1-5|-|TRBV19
CASSYNPGASWEPQHF
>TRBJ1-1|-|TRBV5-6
CASSSLTRLAEAFF
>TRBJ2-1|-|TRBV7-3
CASSFPVLDEQFF
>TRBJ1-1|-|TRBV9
CASSRRRDTEAFF
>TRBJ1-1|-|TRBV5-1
CASSPQANTEAFF
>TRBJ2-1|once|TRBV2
CASSEASGRDNEQFF
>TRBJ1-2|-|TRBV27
CASSSITGTVNYGYTF
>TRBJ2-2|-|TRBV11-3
CASSLIRPPTGELFF
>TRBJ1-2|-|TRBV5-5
CASSPDGQNYGYTF
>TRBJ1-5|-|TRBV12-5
CASGFGSGGGQPQHF
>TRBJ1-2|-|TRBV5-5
CASTGDIGYGYTF
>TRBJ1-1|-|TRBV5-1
CASSLGINTEAFF
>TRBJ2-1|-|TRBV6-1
CASNPGGTGNEQFF
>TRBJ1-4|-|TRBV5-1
CASSLIGTGREEKLFF
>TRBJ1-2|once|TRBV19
CASSRQGAPGYTF
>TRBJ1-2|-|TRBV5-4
CASSSSYGYTF
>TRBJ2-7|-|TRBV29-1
CSAVTGNYEQYF
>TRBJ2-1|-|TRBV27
CASSSGSSYNEQFF
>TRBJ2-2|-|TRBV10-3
CASTSGLAGKDGGELFF
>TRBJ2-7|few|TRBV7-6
CASSFGPQYEQYF
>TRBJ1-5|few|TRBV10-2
CASREAGGNQPQHF
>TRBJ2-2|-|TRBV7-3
CASSYAVGQGAGELFF